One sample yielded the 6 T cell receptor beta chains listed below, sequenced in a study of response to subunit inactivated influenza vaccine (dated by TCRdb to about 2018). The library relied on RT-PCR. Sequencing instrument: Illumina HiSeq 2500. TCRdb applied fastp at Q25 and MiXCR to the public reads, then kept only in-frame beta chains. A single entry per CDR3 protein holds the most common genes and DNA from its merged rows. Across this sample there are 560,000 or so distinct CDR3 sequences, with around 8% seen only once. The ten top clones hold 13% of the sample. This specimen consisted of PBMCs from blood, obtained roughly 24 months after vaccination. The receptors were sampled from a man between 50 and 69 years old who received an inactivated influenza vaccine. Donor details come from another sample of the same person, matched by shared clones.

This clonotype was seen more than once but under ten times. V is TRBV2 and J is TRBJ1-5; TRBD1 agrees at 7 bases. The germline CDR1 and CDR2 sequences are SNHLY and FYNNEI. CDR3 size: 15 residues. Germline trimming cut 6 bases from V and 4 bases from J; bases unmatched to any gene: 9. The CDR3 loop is CASRKGTAGNQPQHF. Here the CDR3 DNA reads TGTGCCAGCAGAAAAGGGACAGCCGGAAATCAGCCCCAGCATTTT.

The CDR3 DNA follows: TGTGCCAGCAGTTTCGGACGGGTATCGTACGAGCAGTACTTC. Translating gives CASSFGRVSYEQYF. The chain combines TRBV27 with TRBJ2-7, with unresolved D. The CDR3 runs to 14 residues. V was trimmed by 3 bases and J by 4 bases, leaving 13 bases between them. Germline CDR1 reads MNHEY; CDR2 reads SMNVEV (reference sequence).

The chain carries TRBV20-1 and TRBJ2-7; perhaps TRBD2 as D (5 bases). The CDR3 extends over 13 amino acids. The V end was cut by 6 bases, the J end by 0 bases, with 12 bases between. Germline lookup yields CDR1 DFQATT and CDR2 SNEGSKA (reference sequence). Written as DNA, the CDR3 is TGCAGTGCCCTCTTGGGGAGCTCCTACGAGCAGTACTTC. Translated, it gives CSALLGSSYEQYF.

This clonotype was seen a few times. The CDR3 sequence: CASSRSGTGREKLFF. CDR3 in DNA: TGCGCCAGCAGCCGTTCCGGGACAGGGCGGGAAAAACTGTTTTTT. The genes are TRBV4-1 and TRBJ1-4, with TRBD1 matching over 9 bases. The germline CDR1 and CDR2 sequences are MGHRA and YSYEKL. V trimming: 4 bases; J trimming: 8 bases; junction bases outside the gene matches: 8. The CDR3 has 15 amino acids.

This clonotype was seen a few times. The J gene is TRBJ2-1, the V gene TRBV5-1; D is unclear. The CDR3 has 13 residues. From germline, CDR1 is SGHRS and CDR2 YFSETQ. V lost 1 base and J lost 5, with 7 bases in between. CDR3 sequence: CASSLTYHNEQFF. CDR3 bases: TGCGCCAGCAGCTTGACGTATCACAATGAGCAGTTCTTC.

The CDR3 bases are TGTGCCAGCAGCTTATTATGGGGGCAGCGTCAGCCCCAGCATTTT. This codes for CASSLLWGQRQPQHF. V usage is TRBV7-9 and J usage is TRBJ1-5; tentatively, D is TRBD1 (6 bases). The CDR3 is made up of 15 amino acids. Germline CDR1 and CDR2: SEHNR and FQNEAQ (reference sequence). The V and J ends lost 2 bases and 6 bases respectively, with 14 bases between them.